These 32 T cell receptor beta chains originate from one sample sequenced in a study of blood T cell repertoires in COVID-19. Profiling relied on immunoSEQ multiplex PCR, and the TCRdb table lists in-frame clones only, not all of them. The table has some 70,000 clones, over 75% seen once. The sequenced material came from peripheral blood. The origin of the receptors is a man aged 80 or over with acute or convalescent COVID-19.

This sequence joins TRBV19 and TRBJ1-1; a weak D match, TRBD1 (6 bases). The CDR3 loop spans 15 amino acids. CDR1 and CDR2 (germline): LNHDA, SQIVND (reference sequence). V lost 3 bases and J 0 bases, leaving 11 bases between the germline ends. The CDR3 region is CASSITGNMNTEAFF. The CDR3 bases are TGTGCCAGTAGTATTACAGGGAACATGAACACTGAAGCTTTCTTT. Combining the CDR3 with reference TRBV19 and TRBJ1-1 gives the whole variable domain DGGITQSPKYLFRKEGQNVTLSCEQNLNHDAMYWYRQDPGQGLRLIYYSQIVNDFQKGDIAEGYSVSREKKESFPLTVTSAQKNPTAFYLCASSITGNMNTEAFFGQGTRLTVV.

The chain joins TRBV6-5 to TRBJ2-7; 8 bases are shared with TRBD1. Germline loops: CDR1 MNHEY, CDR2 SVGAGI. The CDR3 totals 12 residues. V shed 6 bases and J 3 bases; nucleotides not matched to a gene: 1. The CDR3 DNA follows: TGTGCCAGCAGACAGGGGGGCTACGAGCAGTACTTC. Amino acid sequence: CASRQGGYEQYF.

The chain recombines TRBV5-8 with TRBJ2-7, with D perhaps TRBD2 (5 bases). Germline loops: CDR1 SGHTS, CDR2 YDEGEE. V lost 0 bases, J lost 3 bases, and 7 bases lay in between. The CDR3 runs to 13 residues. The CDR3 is CASSLERRYEQYF. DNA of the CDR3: TGTGCCAGCAGCTTGGAGCGGCGCTACGAGCAGTACTTC.

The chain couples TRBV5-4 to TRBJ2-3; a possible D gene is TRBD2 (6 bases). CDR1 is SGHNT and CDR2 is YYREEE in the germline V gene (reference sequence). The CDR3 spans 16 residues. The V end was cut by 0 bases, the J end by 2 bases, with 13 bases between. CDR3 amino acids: CASSLAGGSTTDTQYF. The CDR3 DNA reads TGTGCCAGCAGCTTGGCCGGAGGGAGTACCACAGATACGCAGTATTTT.

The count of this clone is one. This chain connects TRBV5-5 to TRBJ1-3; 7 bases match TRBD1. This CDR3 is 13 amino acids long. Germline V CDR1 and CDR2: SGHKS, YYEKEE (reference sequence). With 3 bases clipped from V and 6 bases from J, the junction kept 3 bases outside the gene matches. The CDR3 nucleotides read TGTGCCAGCAGCTCGACAGGGCAAAACACCATATATTTT. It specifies CASSSTGQNTIYF.

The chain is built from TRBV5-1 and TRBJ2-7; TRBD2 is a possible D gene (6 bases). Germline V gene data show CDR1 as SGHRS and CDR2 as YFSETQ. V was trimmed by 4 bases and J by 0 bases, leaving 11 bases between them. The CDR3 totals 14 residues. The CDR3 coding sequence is TGCGCCAGCAGCGCGGGGCCCAGCTCCTACGAGCAGTACTTC. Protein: CASSAGPSSYEQYF.

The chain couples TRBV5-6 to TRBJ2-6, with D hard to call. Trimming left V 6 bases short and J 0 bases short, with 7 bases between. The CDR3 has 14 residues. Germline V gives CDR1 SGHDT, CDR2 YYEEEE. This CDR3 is CASTLYSGANVLTF. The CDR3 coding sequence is TGTGCCAGCACCTTATACTCTGGGGCCAACGTCCTGACTTTC.

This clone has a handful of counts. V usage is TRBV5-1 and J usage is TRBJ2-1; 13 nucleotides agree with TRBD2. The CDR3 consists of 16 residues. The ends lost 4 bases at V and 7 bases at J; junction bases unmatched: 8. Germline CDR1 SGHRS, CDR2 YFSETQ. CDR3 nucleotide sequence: TGCGCCAGCAGCCAAGGACTAGCGGGGGTAGGGAATGAGCAGTTCTTC. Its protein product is CASSQGLAGVGNEQFF.

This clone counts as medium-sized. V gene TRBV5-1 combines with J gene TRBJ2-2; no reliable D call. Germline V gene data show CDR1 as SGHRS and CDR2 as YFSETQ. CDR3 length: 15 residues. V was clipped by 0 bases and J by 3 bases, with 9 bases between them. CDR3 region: CASSLGRVHTGELFF. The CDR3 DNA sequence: TGCGCCAGCAGCTTGGGTCGAGTTCACACCGGGGAGCTGTTTTTT.

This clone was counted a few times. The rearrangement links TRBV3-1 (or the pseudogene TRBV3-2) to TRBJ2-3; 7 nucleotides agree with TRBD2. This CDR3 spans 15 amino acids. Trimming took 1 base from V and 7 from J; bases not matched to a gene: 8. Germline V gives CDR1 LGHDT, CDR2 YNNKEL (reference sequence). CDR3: CASSQAGTGGNTQYF. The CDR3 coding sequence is TGTGCCAGCAGCCAAGCAGGGACGGGGGGTAATACGCAGTATTTT.

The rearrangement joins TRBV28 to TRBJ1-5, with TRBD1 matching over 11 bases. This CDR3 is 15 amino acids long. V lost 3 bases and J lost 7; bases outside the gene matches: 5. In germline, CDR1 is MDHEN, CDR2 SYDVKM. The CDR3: CASSFRDRGSQPQHF. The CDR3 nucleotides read TGTGCCAGCAGTTTCCGGGACAGGGGGTCCCAGCCCCAGCATTTT.

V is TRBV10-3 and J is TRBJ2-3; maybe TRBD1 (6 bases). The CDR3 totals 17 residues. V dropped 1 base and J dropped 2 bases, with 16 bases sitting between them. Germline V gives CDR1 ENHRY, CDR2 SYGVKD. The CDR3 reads CAISEWTVTFSTDTQYF. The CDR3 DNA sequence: TGTGCCATCAGTGAGTGGACAGTGACCTTCTCCACAGATACGCAGTATTTT.

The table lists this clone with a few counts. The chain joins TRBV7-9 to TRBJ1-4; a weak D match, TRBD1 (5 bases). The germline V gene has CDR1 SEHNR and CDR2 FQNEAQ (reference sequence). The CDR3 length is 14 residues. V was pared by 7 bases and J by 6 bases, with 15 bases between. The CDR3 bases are TGTGCCAGCACGAACCCGGGAGGGGATGAAAAACTGTTTTTT. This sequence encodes CASTNPGGDEKLFF. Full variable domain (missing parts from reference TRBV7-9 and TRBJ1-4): DTGVSQNPRHKITKRGQNVTFRCDPISEHNRLYWYRQTLGQGPEFLTYFQNEAQLEKSRLLSDRFSAERPKGSFSTLEIQRTEQGDSAMYLCASTNPGGDEKLFFGSGTQLSVL.

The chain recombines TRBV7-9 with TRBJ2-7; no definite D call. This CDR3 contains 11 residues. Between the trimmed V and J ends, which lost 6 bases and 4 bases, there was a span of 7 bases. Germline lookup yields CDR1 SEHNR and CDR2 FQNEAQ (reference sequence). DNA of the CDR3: TGTGCCAGCAGTCCTTTGTACGAGCAGTACTTC. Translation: CASSPLYEQYF.

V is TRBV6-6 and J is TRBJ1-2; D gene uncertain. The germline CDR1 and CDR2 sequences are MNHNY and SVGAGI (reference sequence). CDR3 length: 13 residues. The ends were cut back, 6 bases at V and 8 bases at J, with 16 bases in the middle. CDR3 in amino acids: CASSWVRESGYTF. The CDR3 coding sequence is TGTGCCAGCAGCTGGGTGCGGGAATCGGGCTACACCTTC.

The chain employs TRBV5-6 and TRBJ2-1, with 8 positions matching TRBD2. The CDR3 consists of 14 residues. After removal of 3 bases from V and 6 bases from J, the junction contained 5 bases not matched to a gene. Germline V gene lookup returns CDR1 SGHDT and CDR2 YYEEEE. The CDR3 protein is CASSWREAGNEQFF. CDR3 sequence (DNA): TGTGCCAGCAGCTGGCGGGAGGCCGGCAATGAGCAGTTCTTC.

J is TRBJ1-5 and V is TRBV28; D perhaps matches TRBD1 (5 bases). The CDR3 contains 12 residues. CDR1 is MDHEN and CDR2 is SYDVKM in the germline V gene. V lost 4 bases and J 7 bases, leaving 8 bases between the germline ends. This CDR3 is CASSSGYQPQHF. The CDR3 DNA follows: TGTGCCAGCAGTTCAGGGTACCAGCCCCAGCATTTT.

The CDR3 DNA is TGTGCCAGCACAAACTTAGCGGGAGGAATAGCCGAGCAGTACTTC. Protein sequence: CASTNLAGGIAEQYF. The chain couples TRBV2 to TRBJ2-7; 10 nucleotides agree with TRBD2. Germline V lookup: CDR1 SNHLY, CDR2 FYNNEI. J was trimmed by 6 bases and V by 7 bases; bases with no gene match: 12. This CDR3 is 15 amino acids long.

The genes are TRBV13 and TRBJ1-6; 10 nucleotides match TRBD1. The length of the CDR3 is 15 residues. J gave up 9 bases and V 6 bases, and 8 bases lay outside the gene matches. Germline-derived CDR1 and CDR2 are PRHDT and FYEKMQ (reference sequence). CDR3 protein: CASSSGQGLSSPLHF. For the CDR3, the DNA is TGTGCCAGCAGTTCGGGACAGGGGTTGAGTTCACCCCTCCACTTT.

The CDR3 DNA sequence: TGTGCCAGCAGCCAGGACAGGGGGCGAGTCAGGCTTCAGTACTTC. Amino acid sequence: CASSQDRGRVRLQYF. This chain uses TRBV5-4 with TRBJ2-4; 11 bases match TRBD1. V trimming: 4 bases; J trimming: 11 bases; junction bases outside the gene matches: 11. There are 15 residues in the CDR3. The germline CDR1 and CDR2 sequences are SGHNT and YYREEE (reference sequence).

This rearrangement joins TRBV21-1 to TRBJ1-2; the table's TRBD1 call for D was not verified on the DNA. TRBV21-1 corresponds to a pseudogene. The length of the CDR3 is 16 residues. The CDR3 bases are TGTGCCAGCAGCAATTCCCGGAGACAGGGGAACTATGGCTACACCTTC. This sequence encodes CASSNSRRQGNYGYTF.

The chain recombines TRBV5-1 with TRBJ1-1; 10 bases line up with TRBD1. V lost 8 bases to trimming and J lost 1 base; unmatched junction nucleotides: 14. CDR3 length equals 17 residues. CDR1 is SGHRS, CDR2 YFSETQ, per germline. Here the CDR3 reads CASHEGTGTGANTEAFF. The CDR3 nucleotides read TGCGCCAGTCACGAGGGGACCGGGACAGGGGCGAACACTGAAGCTTTCTTT.

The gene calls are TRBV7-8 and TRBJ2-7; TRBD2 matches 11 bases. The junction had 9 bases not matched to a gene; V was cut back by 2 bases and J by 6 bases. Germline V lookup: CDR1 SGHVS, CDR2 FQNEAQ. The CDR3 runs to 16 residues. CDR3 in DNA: TGTGCCAGCAGCTTACCTGGGGTAGCGGGAGGGTTCGAGCAGTACTTC. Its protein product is CASSLPGVAGGFEQYF.

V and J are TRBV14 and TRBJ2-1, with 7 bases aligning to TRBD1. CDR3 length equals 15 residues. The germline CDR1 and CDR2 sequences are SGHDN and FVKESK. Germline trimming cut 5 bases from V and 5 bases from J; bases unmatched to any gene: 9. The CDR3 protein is CASSYNRGRNNEQFF. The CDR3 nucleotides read TGTGCCAGCAGCTACAACAGGGGAAGGAACAATGAGCAGTTCTTC.

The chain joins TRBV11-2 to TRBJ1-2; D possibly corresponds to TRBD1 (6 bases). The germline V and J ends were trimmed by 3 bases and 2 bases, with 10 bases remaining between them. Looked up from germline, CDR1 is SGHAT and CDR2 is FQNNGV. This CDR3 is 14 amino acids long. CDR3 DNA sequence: TGTGCCAGCAGCTTTGAAGGGGGAAACTATGGCTACACCTTC. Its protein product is CASSFEGGNYGYTF.

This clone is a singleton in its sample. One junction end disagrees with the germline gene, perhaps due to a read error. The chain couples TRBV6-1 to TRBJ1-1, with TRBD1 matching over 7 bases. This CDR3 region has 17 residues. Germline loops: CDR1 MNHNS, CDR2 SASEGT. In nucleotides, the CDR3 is TGTGCCAGCAGCGAAGCCAGGGGGTTCGGTTCAGGCACTGAAGCTTTCTTT. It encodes CASSEARGFGSGTEAFF.

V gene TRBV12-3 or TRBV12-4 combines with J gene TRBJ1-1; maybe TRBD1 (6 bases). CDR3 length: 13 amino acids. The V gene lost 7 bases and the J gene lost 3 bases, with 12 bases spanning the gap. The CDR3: CASNLQGDTEAFF. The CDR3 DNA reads TGTGCCAGCAACCTACAGGGTGACACTGAAGCTTTCTTT.

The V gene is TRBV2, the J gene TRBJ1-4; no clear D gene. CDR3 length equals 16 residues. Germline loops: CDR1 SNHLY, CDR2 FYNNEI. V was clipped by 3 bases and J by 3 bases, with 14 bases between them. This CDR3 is CASSDLARGSNEKLFF. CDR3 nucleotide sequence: TGTGCCAGCAGTGACCTCGCGAGAGGCTCTAATGAAAAACTGTTTTTT.

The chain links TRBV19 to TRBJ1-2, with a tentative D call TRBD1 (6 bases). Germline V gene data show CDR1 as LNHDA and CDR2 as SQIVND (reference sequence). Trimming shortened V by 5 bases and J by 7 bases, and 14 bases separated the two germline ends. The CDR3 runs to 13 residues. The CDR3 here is CASSGTGYRGYTF. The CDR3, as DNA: TGTGCCAGTAGTGGTACAGGGTACCGTGGCTACACCTTC.

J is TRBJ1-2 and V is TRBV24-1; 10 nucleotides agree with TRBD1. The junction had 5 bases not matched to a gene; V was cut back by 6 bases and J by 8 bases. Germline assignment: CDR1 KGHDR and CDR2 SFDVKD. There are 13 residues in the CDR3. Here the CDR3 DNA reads TGTGCCACCAGTAAAGGGACAGGGGAAGGCTACACCTTC. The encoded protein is CATSKGTGEGYTF.

The CDR3 DNA reads TGTGCCAGCTCACCATTATCGCCGGGACAGGGGAAGGCCGGGGAGCTGTTTTTT. Its protein is CASSPLSPGQGKAGELFF. The J gene is TRBJ2-2, the V gene TRBV18; the match to TRBD1 covers 10 bases. Germline V gene data show CDR1 as KGHSH and CDR2 as LQKENI. The V gene end was trimmed by 2 bases and the J gene end by 6 bases; junction bases not matched to a gene: 12. CDR3 length: 18 residues.

The CDR3 spells CASSPLSLAESLYNEQFF. CDR3 DNA sequence: TGCGCCAGCAGCCCCTTATCGCTAGCTGAGTCTCTTTACAATGAGCAGTTCTTC. The chain uses TRBV4-1 and TRBJ2-1, with D tentatively TRBD2 (5 bases). From germline, CDR1 is MGHRA and CDR2 YSYEKL. Trimming shortened V by 4 bases and J by 4 bases, and 23 bases separated the two germline ends. This CDR3 region has 18 residues.